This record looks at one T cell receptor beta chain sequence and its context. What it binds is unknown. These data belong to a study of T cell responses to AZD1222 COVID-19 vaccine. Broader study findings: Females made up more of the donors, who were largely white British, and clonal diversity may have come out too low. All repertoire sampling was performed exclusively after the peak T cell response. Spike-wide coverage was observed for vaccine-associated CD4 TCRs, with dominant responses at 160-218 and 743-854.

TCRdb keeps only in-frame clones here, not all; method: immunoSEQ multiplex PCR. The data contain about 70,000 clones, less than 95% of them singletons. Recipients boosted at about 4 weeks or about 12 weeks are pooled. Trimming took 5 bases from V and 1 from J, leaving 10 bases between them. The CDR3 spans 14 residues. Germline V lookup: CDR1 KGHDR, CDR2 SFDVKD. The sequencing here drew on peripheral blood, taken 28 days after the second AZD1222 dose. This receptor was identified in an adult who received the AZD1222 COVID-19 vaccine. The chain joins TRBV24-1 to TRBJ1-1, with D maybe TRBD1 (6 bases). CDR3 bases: TGTGCCACCAGTGGGGGGGCCAGGAACACTGAAGCTTTCTTT. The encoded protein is CATSGGARNTEAFF.